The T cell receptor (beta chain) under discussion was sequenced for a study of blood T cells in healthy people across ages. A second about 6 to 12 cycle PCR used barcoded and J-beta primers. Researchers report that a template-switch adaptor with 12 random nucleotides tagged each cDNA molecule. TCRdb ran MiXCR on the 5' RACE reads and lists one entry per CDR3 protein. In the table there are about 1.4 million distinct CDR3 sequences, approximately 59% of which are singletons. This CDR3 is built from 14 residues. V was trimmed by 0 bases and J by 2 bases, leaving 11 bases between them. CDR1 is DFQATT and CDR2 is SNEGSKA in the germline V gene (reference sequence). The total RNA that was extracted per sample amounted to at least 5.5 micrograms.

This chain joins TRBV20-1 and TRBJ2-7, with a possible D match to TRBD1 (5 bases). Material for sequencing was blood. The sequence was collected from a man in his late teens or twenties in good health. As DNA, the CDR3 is TGCAGTGCTAGAGATTCGCCAGGGCCCTACGAGCAGTACTTC. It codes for CSARDSPGPYEQYF.